This T cell receptor (beta chain) appears in the sequencing data of a study of T cell repertoires in cytomegalovirus infection. The CDR3 length is 15 residues. The V segment lost 1 base and the J segment 10 bases; nucleotides outside the gene matches: 11. Germline CDR1 LNHDA, CDR2 SQIVND (reference sequence). Each CDR3 protein is one row after TCRdb ran MiXCR on the reads. Among 830,000 or so distinct CDR3 sequences listed, over 25% were seen once. Regarding this clonotype: Its antigen remains unknown.

This specimen consisted of cultured CD8+ T cells from PBMCs, obtained from culture after CMV antigen stimulation. This TCR came from a human donor in good health (CMV status not recorded). Some clones in this sample may be carry-over from other donors' samples. The V call is TRBV19, the J call TRBJ1-1, with 8 bases identical to TRBD1. The CDR3 region is CASSIAGKVRGRAFF. CDR3 DNA: TGTGCCAGTAGTATAGCTGGAAAGGTCAGGGGGCGAGCTTTCTTT.